This TCR beta chain is from a study of technical replicates of blood from a handful of donors. With 7 bases clipped from V and 8 bases from J, the junction kept 11 bases outside the gene matches. The CDR3 consists of 15 residues. Germline CDR1 and CDR2: LNHDA and SQIVND (reference sequence). TCRdb's copy holds only in-frame clones and misses some; the assay was immunoSEQ multiplex PCR. Of approximately 77,000 clones in the sample, 90% to 95% were seen once. V usage is TRBV19 and J usage is TRBJ1-4; TRBD1 agrees at 9 bases. Input material: T cells isolated from PBMCs. This TCR came from a human donor in good health. CDR3 sequence (DNA): TGTGCCAGTAAAGACAGGGGGTCGGGTCAAGAAAAACTGTTTTTT. Protein product: CASKDRGSGQEKLFF. Looking up the rest from reference TRBV19 and TRBJ1-4 gives the full variable domain: DGGITQSPKYLFRKEGQNVTLSCEQNLNHDAMYWYRQDPGQGLRLIYYSQIVNDFQKGDIAEGYSVSREKKESFPLTVTSAQKNPTAFYLCASKDRGSGQEKLFFGSGTQLSVL.